A selection of T cell receptor beta chains follows, all from one sample in a study of Graves' ophthalmopathy and Graves' hyperthyroidism. TCRdb re-analysed the multiplex PCR reads in MiXCR, keeping a single row per CDR3 protein. In the table there are around 660,000 distinct CDR3 sequences, about 40% of which are singletons. The sample comprised peripheral blood. The origin of the receptors is an adult man with Graves' ophthalmopathy. CDR3s include the opening cysteine and the closing phenylalanine or tryptophan. D genes are given only for firm matches. The listing skips clone size in some rows; elsewhere it reads once, few, many or a size class.

>.|TRBV29-1|many|TRBJ2-7
CSGSESGHEQYF
TGCAGCGGCAGCGAATCAGGGCACGAGCAGTACTTC
>.|TRBV15|.|TRBJ2-7
CATSRGAGEEQYF
TGTGCCACCAGCAGAGGGGCAGGGGAGGAGCAGTACTTC
>.|TRBV19|many|TRBJ1-2
CASRLSGTYGYTF
TGTGCCAGTAGGCTGTCAGGGACCTATGGCTACACCTTC
>.|TRBV4-2|few|TRBJ2-2
CASSQEPHTGELFF
TGTGCCAGCAGCCAAGAGCCCCACACCGGGGAGCTGTTTTTT
>TRBD1|TRBV15|.|TRBJ1-4
CATSRATGGKLFF
TGTGCCACCAGCAGAGCTACAGGGGGAAAACTGTTTTTT
>.|TRBV7-6|many|TRBJ2-5
CASSQQETQYF
TGTGCCAGCAGCCAACAAGAGACCCAGTACTTC
>.|TRBV7-9|many|TRBJ2-7
CASSSAGNYEQYF
TGTGCCAGCAGCTCGGCCGGAAATTACGAGCAGTACTTC
>.|TRBV6-6|.|TRBJ1-1
CASSGAGVGTEAFF
TGTGCCAGCAGTGGAGCAGGGGTGGGTACTGAAGCTTTCTTT
>TRBD1|TRBV5-1|many|TRBJ2-7
CASSPYRQGSSYEQYF
TGCGCCAGCAGCCCTTATCGACAGGGCTCTTCCTACGAGCAGTACTTC
>.|TRBV10-3|.|TRBJ1-3
CAISESLGDTIYF
TGTGCCATCAGTGAGTCGCTGGGAGACACCATATATTTT
>.|TRBV6-5|.|TRBJ2-5
CASSPPGLKETQYF
TGTGCCAGCTCACCGCCGGGACTGAAAGAGACCCAGTACTTC
>TRBD1|TRBV5-1|few|TRBJ1-1
CASSRDRLETEAFF
TGCGCCAGCAGCCGGGACAGGCTGGAGACTGAAGCTTTCTTT
>TRBD2|TRBV19|few|TRBJ2-7
CASSIGSSGSFYEQYF
TGTGCCAGTAGTATAGGATCTAGCGGGAGTTTTTACGAGCAGTACTTC
>TRBD1|TRBV10-3|.|TRBJ2-7
CAISDGGTGGEQYF
TGTGCCATCAGTGACGGCGGGACAGGGGGCGAGCAGTACTTC
>TRBD1|TRBV10-2|many|TRBJ1-5
CASSEAGQRGNQPQHF
TGCGCCAGCAGTGAAGCGGGACAGCGTGGGAATCAGCCCCAGCATTTT
>.|TRBV9|few|TRBJ1-6
CASSAGGQGNSPLHF
TGTGCCAGCAGCGCTGGGGGGCAGGGGAATTCACCCCTCCACTTT
>.|TRBV4-3|few|TRBJ1-4
CASSPGTFNEKLFF
TGCGCCAGCAGCCCCGGCACCTTTAATGAAAAACTGTTTTTT
>.|TRBV20-1|few|TRBJ2-7
CSARDSSSLSSYEQYF
TGCAGTGCTAGAGATTCTTCTAGTTTAAGCTCCTACGAGCAGTACTTC
>TRBD1|TRBV25-1|once|TRBJ1-4
CASSEGTGVNEKLFF
TGTGCCAGCAGTGAAGGGACAGGGGTTAATGAAAAACTGTTTTTT
>TRBD1|TRBV7-9|many|TRBJ2-2
CASSLTGTTGELFF
TGTGCCAGCAGCCTGACAGGGACGACCGGGGAGCTGTTTTTT